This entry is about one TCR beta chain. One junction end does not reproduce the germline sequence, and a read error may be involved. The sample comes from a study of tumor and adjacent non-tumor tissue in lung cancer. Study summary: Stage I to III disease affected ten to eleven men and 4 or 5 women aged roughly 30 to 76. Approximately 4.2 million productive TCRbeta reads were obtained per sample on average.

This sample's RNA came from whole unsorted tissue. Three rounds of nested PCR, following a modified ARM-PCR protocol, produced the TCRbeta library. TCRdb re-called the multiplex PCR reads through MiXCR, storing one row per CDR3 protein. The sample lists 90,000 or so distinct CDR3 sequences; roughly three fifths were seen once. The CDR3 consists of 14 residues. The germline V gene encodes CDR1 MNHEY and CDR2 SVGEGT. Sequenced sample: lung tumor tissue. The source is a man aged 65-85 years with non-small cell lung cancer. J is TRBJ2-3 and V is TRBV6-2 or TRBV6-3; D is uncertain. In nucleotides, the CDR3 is TGTGGGAGCTCCAGCGCGCAGCGTGAGCGTACGCAATATTTT. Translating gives CGSSSAQRERTQYF.